Below, 27 T cell receptor beta chains from the same sample are listed, as sequenced in a study of blood T cell repertoires in COVID-19. Libraries were prepared by immunoSEQ multiplex PCR; TCRdb keeps only in-frame clonotypes and omits some of them. The table has about 290,000 clones, 89% seen once. The source material was PBMCs or T cells enriched from blood (not recorded which). These receptors were obtained from a woman in her thirties or forties who had recovered from COVID-19.

This clone came up a few times. The identical CDR3 is also encoded by other nucleotide sequences in the sample. The chain links TRBV5-8 to TRBJ2-7, with 10 bases lining up with TRBD1. Germline assignment: CDR1 SGHTS and CDR2 YDEGEE. The CDR3 runs to 14 residues. Trimming took 1 base from V and 3 from J; bases not matched to a gene: 1. The CDR3 region has the DNA TGTGCCAGCAGCTTGCGGACAGGGGGCTACGAGCAGTACTTC. Amino acid sequence: CASSLRTGGYEQYF.

The V and J genes are TRBV2 and TRBJ2-5; the match to TRBD1 covers 10 bases. V dropped 0 bases and J dropped 5; count of bases not matched to a gene: 9. The germline V gene has CDR1 SNHLY and CDR2 FYNNEI. This CDR3 spans 17 amino acids. The CDR3 loop reads CASSEAGQGPVWETQYF. The CDR3 bases are TGTGCCAGCAGTGAAGCGGGACAGGGGCCCGTTTGGGAGACCCAGTACTTC.

This chain joins TRBV7-2 and TRBJ1-1; D not resolved. Germline V gene data show CDR1 as SGHTA and CDR2 as FQGNSA. There are 14 residues in the CDR3. Trimming took off 5 bases at V and 1 base at J, with 11 bases between the two ends. CDR3 nucleotides: TGTGCCAGCAGCGCTGGACTGTCGAACACTGAAGCTTTCTTT. The encoded protein is CASSAGLSNTEAFF.

The chain carries TRBV27 and TRBJ2-3; 14 bases map to TRBD2. Germline V gene sequence: CDR1 MNHEY, CDR2 SMNVEV (reference sequence). J lost 6 bases, V lost 5 bases, and 10 bases had no gene match. This CDR3 spans 17 amino acids. CDR3 in amino acids: CASSKGLAGVPWDTQYF. The CDR3 coding sequence is TGTGCCAGCAGTAAGGGACTAGCGGGAGTACCCTGGGATACGCAGTATTTT.

The CDR3 DNA follows: TGTGCCAGCGGGGGGTACACTGAAGCTTTCTTT. It encodes CASGGYTEAFF. V usage is TRBV6-5 and J usage is TRBJ1-1, with a possible D match to TRBD1 (5 bases). The CDR3 contains 11 residues. CDR1 is MNHEY, CDR2 SVGAGI, per germline. With 8 bases removed from V and 3 bases from J, the gap between germline ends came to 7 bases.

This clone was detected only once. This chain connects TRBV7-2 to TRBJ2-7, with D unresolved. Germline CDR1 is SGHTA and CDR2 is FQGNSA. V shed 5 bases and J shed 7 bases, with 18 bases lying between them. The CDR3 runs 14 residues. The CDR3 protein is CASSPFHLSREQYF. The CDR3 coding sequence is TGTGCCAGCAGCCCCTTCCATCTATCGAGGGAGCAGTACTTC.

The J gene is TRBJ2-7, the V gene TRBV6-5; D unclear. The CDR3 runs to 10 residues. Germline values: CDR1 MNHEY, CDR2 SVGAGI. V lost 5 bases to trimming and J lost 7 bases, with 6 bases between them. CDR3 residues: CASSLFEQYF. CDR3 in DNA: TGTGCCAGCAGTCTTTTTGAGCAGTACTTC.

The chain combines TRBV5-4 with TRBJ1-5, with D maybe TRBD1 (6 bases). From germline, CDR1 is SGHNT and CDR2 YYREEE (reference sequence). The V and J ends lost 4 bases and 1 base respectively, with 15 bases between them. The CDR3 spans 16 residues. This CDR3 reads CASSNGGASSNQPQHF. CDR3 in DNA: TGTGCCAGCAGCAACGGGGGGGCGTCCAGCAATCAGCCCCAGCATTTT.

The chain links TRBV25-1 to TRBJ2-1, with 9 nucleotides matching TRBD2. J lost 1 base, V lost 6 bases, and 10 bases had no gene match. The CDR3 runs to 17 residues. CDR1 and CDR2 from the germline V gene are MGHDK and SYGVNS. As DNA, the CDR3 is TGTGCCAGCAGCTCGCTCCCGGGACTAGCTTCCTACAATGAGCAGTTCTTC. Protein: CASSSLPGLASYNEQFF.

The rearrangement joins TRBV6-2 or TRBV6-3 to TRBJ1-5; D is unresolved. Germline values: CDR1 MNHEY, CDR2 SVGEGT. This CDR3 is built from 15 residues. V was cut by 4 bases and J by 4 bases, with 14 bases left in between. CDR3 residues: CASSFSPGRNQPQHF. The CDR3 nucleotides read TGTGCCAGCAGTTTTTCTCCAGGCAGAAATCAGCCCCAGCATTTT.

The V and J genes are TRBV10-2 and TRBJ1-3, with a tentative D call TRBD1 (5 bases). The CDR3 has 13 residues. Per the germline V gene, CDR1 is WSHSY and CDR2 is SAAADI. V was cut by 8 bases and J by 3 bases, with 11 bases left in between. CDR3 DNA: TGCGCCAGCGGACGACAGTTTGGAAACACCATATATTTT. This gives the protein CASGRQFGNTIYF.

The rearrangement links TRBV14 to TRBJ2-7; the D gene is possibly TRBD1 (6 bases). V was pared by 4 bases and J by 5 bases, with 12 bases between. The CDR3 is made up of 13 amino acids. Per the germline V gene, CDR1 is SGHDN and CDR2 is FVKESK. CDR3 DNA sequence: TGTGCCAGCAGCCCCGGACAGTCCCACGAGCAGTACTTC. It is translated as CASSPGQSHEQYF.

The chain combines TRBV10-3 with TRBJ1-2, with TRBD1 as a possible D gene (6 bases). This CDR3 comprises 17 residues. Germline CDR1 and CDR2: ENHRY and SYGVKD. V lost 3 bases and J 0 bases, leaving 17 bases between the germline ends. In DNA form, the CDR3 reads TGTGCCATCAGTGAAAGGGGGGGGCTCCCCTCTAACTATGGCTACACCTTC. Protein sequence: CAISERGGLPSNYGYTF.

The rearrangement joins TRBV5-4 to TRBJ1-4; perhaps TRBD1 as D (5 bases). The CDR3 totals 14 residues. Trimming cost V 4 bases and J 9 bases, with 16 bases left between them. Germline V CDR1 and CDR2: SGHNT, YYREEE (reference sequence). The CDR3 DNA is TGTGCCAGCAGCCCGAACTTGGAGGGGAAAAAACTGTTTTTT. It specifies CASSPNLEGKKLFF.

The V and J genes are TRBV30 and TRBJ1-2; possibly TRBD1 for D (6 bases). The CDR3 contains 14 residues. The germline V gene has CDR1 GTSNPN and CDR2 SVGIG (reference sequence). Between the trimmed V and J ends, which lost 4 bases and 8 bases, there was a span of 20 bases. The CDR3 DNA follows: TGTGCCTGGAACTGGGGGGGGCGAGCGAAGGGCTACACCTTC. The encoded protein is CAWNWGGRAKGYTF.

This clone was found a few times. The gene calls are TRBV5-6 and TRBJ1-2; tentatively, D is TRBD1 (6 bases). The CDR3 is made up of 13 amino acids. Germline assignment: CDR1 SGHDT and CDR2 YYEEEE. V lost 4 bases and J 4 bases, leaving 11 bases between the germline ends. Written as DNA, the CDR3 is TGTGCCAGCAGCGCCGGGACACTCTATGGCTACACCTTC. It encodes CASSAGTLYGYTF.

The genes are TRBV5-1 and TRBJ2-1; D unresolved. V lost 2 bases and J 7 bases, leaving 13 bases between the germline ends. Per germline, CDR1 SGHRS and CDR2 YFSETQ. The CDR3 loop spans 14 amino acids. Here the CDR3 DNA reads TGCGCCAGCAGCTTTGTTCGTGGCACGAATGAGCAGTTCTTC. Protein sequence: CASSFVRGTNEQFF.

This chain connects TRBV27 to TRBJ1-2, with unresolved D. Germline lookup yields CDR1 MNHEY and CDR2 SMNVEV (reference sequence). This CDR3 region has 15 residues. The ends were cut back, 5 bases at V and 4 bases at J, with 17 bases in the middle. CDR3: CASSPIGEGIYGYTF. The CDR3 DNA reads as TGTGCCAGCAGTCCTATCGGGGAGGGTATCTATGGCTACACCTTC.

Note on this clone: Other DNA sequences in the sample encode the same CDR3. The chain combines TRBV5-1 with TRBJ1-1; D not certain. V was pared by 0 bases and J by 4 bases, with 7 bases between. CDR3 length: 13 residues. Per germline, CDR1 SGHRS and CDR2 YFSETQ. CDR3 DNA: TGCGCCAGCAGCTTGGCCCCGGGCACTGAAGCTTTCTTT. It encodes CASSLAPGTEAFF.

The CDR3 protein is CASSLPPRGDQETQYF. The CDR3 nucleotides are TGCGCCAGCAGCCTACCACCACGGGGGGACCAAGAGACCCAGTACTTC. The chain joins TRBV4-1 to TRBJ2-5; 7 bases align to TRBD2. V gave up 4 bases and J gave up 0 bases; unmatched junction bases: 8. The CDR3 sequence is 16 residues long. Germline lookup yields CDR1 MGHRA and CDR2 YSYEKL.

The genes are TRBV29-1 and TRBJ1-2, with 9 bases fitting TRBD1. The CDR3 spans 13 residues. V trimming: 4 bases; J trimming: 8 bases; junction bases outside the gene matches: 8. Looked up from germline, CDR1 is SQVTM and CDR2 is ANQGSEA. This chain's CDR3 is CSVGGTGLSGYTF. The CDR3 bases are TGCAGCGTTGGGGGGACAGGGCTTAGCGGCTACACCTTC.

V usage is TRBV7-2 and J usage is TRBJ2-7; D is perhaps TRBD1 (6 bases). The ends were cut back, 3 bases at V and 4 bases at J, with 16 bases in the middle. CDR1 is SGHTA and CDR2 is FQGNSA in the germline V gene. The CDR3 sequence is 15 residues long. The CDR3 nucleotides read TGTGCCAGCAGCTTTGGGCCCGGGACAAGATACGAGCAGTACTTC. This sequence encodes CASSFGPGTRYEQYF. The entire variable domain, with the rest obtained from reference TRBV7-2 and TRBJ2-7, is as follows: GAGVSQSPSNKVTEKGKDVELRCDPISGHTALYWYRQSLGQGLEFLIYFQGNSAPDKSGLPSDRFSAERTGGSVSTLTIQRTQQEDSAVYLCASSFGPGTRYEQYFGPGTRLTVT.

The chain joins TRBV5-1 to TRBJ2-5; D perhaps matches TRBD2 (5 bases). Germline-derived CDR1 and CDR2 are SGHRS and YFSETQ. The V end lost 2 bases, the J end lost 4 bases, and 15 bases lay between the germline ends. The CDR3 is 15 amino acids. CDR3 DNA: TGCGCCAGCAGCTTAAGTTCCGGAGGAGGAGAGACCCAGTACTTC. The encoded protein is CASSLSSGGGETQYF.

Details on this clone: One end of the junction does not line up with germline, which may come from a read error. The genes are TRBV15 and TRBJ1-1, with D tentatively TRBD1 (6 bases). Germline V gene data show CDR1 as LNHNV and CDR2 as YYDKDF (reference sequence). The CDR3 has 14 amino acids. The CDR3 sequence is CATSRGGTNTEAFF. DNA for the CDR3: TGTGCCACAAGCAGGGGAGGGACGAACACTGAAGCTTTCTTT.

V and J are TRBV11-3 and TRBJ2-1; tentatively, D is TRBD1 (6 bases). Germline V gene lookup returns CDR1 SGHNT and CDR2 YENEEA. The CDR3 runs 15 residues. Trimming took off 5 bases at V and 4 bases at J, with 15 bases between the two ends. The CDR3 nucleotides are TGTGCCAGCAGCCCCACCAGACAGGCTTACAATGAGCAGTTCTTC. This codes for CASSPTRQAYNEQFF.

The chain joins TRBV5-1 to TRBJ1-2; TRBD1 matches at 8 bases. The CDR3 totals 15 residues. The ends lost 2 bases at V and 3 bases at J; junction bases unmatched: 6. Germline V gives CDR1 SGHRS, CDR2 YFSETQ. The CDR3 spells CASSFRTGGYYGYTF. In DNA, the CDR3 is TGCGCCAGCAGCTTCCGAACAGGGGGTTACTATGGCTACACCTTC.

This chain uses TRBV5-1 with TRBJ1-2, with TRBD1 matching 8 bases. Looked up from germline, CDR1 is SGHRS and CDR2 is YFSETQ. The length of the CDR3 is 15 residues. Trimming took 4 bases from V and 2 from J; bases not matched to a gene: 7. The chain's CDR3 is CASSRETGANYGYTF. The DNA of the CDR3 is TGCGCCAGCAGCAGAGAGACAGGGGCGAACTATGGCTACACCTTC.